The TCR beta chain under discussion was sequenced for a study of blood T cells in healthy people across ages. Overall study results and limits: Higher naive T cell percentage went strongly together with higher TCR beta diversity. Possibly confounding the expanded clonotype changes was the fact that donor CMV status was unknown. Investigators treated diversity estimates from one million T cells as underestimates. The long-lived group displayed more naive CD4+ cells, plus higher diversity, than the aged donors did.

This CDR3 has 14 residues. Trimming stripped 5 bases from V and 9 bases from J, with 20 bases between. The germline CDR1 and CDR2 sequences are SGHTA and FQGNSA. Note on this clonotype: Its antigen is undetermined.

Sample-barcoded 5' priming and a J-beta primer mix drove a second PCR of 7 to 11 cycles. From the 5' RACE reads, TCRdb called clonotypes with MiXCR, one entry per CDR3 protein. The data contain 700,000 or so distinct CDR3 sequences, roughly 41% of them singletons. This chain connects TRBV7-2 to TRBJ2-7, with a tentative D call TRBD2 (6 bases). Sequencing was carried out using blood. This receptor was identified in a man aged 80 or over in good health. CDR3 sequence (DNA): TGTGCCAGCAGCCAACCGGGAGCTAGGACGATGCAGTACTTC. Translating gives CASSQPGARTMQYF.